This paragraph covers one T cell receptor beta chain sequence. Trimming pared 4 bases from V and 1 base from J, leaving 19 bases between. The CDR3 is 17 residues long. Germline lookup yields CDR1 SGHDT and CDR2 YYEEEE. Measured with immunoSEQ multiplex PCR; TCRdb has only the in-frame clones, and not every one. The sample has hundreds of thousands of clones; 88% are singletons. The sample comes from a study of blood T cell repertoires in COVID-19. Study-wide context: Both acute and convalescent COVID-19 samples were obtained from the United States, Italy and Spain. T cells, B-cell-depleted T cells, or PBMCs provided the cDNA or gDNA that served as material.

The sequencing input was peripheral blood. The clonotype comes from a woman aged 45-65 years with COVID-19, enrolled during active disease. V usage is TRBV5-6 and J usage is TRBJ2-3, with D possibly matching TRBD2 (6 bases). The CDR3 is CASSPGGWDGRTDTQYF. The CDR3 DNA reads TGTGCCAGCAGCCCCGGAGGGTGGGACGGACGCACAGATACGCAGTATTTT. The full variable domain, in which reference TRBV5-6 and TRBJ2-3 provide the parts outside the CDR3, is DAGVTQSPTHLIKTRGQQVTLRCSPKSGHDTVSWYQQALGQGPQFIFQYYEEEERQRGNFPDRFSGHQFPNYSSELNVNALLLGDSALYLCASSPGGWDGRTDTQYFGPGTRLTVL.